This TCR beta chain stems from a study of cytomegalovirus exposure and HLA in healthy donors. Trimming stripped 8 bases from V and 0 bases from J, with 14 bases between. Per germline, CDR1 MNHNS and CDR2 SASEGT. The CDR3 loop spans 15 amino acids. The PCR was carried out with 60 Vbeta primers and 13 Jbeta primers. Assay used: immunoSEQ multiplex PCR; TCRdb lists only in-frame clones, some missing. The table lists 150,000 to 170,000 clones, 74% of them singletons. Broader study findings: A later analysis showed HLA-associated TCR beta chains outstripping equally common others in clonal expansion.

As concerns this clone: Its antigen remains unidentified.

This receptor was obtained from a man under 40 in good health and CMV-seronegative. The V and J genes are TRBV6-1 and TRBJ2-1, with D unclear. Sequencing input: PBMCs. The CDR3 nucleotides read TGTGCCAGCCGGGTGAGAGAAGTCTCCTACAATGAGCAGTTCTTC. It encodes CASRVREVSYNEQFF.